The 2 T cell receptor beta chains below were found in one sample sequenced in a study of CD8 T cells in ankylosing spondylitis. The study's findings and limits: Blood of patients with ankylosing spondylitis appeared to be characterized by a TCR beta motif of roughly eight highly homologous variants.

TCRdb re-called the 5' RACE reads with MiXCR, one entry per CDR3 protein. The sample includes fewer than 750,000 distinct CDR3 sequences, about 20% seen only once; the top ten take 15% to 20%. These TCRs' antigens remain unknown. Sample: blood, either unsorted or a sorted T cell fraction (not recorded which). These receptors came from a male donor with ankylosing spondylitis.

The chain links TRBV24-1 to TRBJ2-3; 8 nucleotides line up with TRBD2. CDR3 size: 18 residues. V dropped 3 bases and J dropped 2; count of bases not matched to a gene: 12. In germline, CDR1 is KGHDR, CDR2 SFDVKD. In DNA form, the CDR3 reads TGTGCCACCAGTGATACCGCTCGTAGTAGCGGGGTCACAGATACGCAGTATTTT. This codes for CATSDTARSSGVTDTQYF.

This clonotype was observed a few times. The rearrangement joins TRBV6-4 to TRBJ2-3; TRBD2 is a possible D gene (6 bases). The germline gives CDR1 MRHNA, CDR2 SNTAGT. V dropped 7 bases and J dropped 4 bases, with 15 bases sitting between them. CDR3 length: 14 amino acids. Here the CDR3 reads CASKPGVYSDTQYF. For the CDR3, the DNA is TGTGCCAGCAAGCCGGGGGTATACTCAGATACGCAGTATTTT.